This TCR beta chain is drawn from a study of blood T cell repertoires in COVID-19. Study background: Both acute and convalescent COVID-19 samples were obtained from the United States, Italy and Spain. In each case, the material was cDNA or gDNA derived from T cells, B-cell-depleted T cells, or PBMCs.

V was cut by 5 bases and J by 8 bases, with 18 bases left in between. This CDR3 region has 15 residues. Germline loops: CDR1 SEHNR, CDR2 FQNEAQ (reference sequence). This clone was recorded only once. The method was immunoSEQ multiplex PCR; TCRdb's version includes in-frame clones alone and lacks a portion of them. The sample holds 180,000 or so clones; almost 90% are singletons and the top ten take approximately 0.62%. The sequenced sample was peripheral blood. This receptor was obtained from a man aged 45-65 years with acute or convalescent COVID-19. The V and J genes are TRBV7-9 and TRBJ1-4, with a weak D call TRBD1 (5 bases). The CDR3 DNA reads TGTGCCAGCAGCCCGCAGGGTTTAGGTGGCGAAAAACTGTTTTTT. Protein: CASSPQGLGGEKLFF.